This T cell receptor beta chain appears in the sequencing data of a study of blood T cell repertoires in COVID-19. Germline CDR1 reads MGHRA; CDR2 reads YSYEKL. The CDR3 is 16 amino acids. V dropped 4 bases and J dropped 0 bases, with 12 bases sitting between them. Here immunoSEQ multiplex PCR was the method, and the copy in TCRdb shows in-frame clones only, minus some. The sample carries 250,000 to 400,000 clones, approximately 90% recorded once. Patients from Seattle were sampled longitudinally, starting during active infection. The chain joins TRBV4-1 to TRBJ1-4; a weak D match, TRBD1 (5 bases). This clonotype originated in a young woman with COVID-19, enrolled during active disease. Sequenced material: peripheral blood. Here the CDR3 DNA reads TGCGCCAGCAGCCGAGTCGGGACTCCAACTAATGAAAAACTGTTTTTT. Translating gives CASSRVGTPTNEKLFF.